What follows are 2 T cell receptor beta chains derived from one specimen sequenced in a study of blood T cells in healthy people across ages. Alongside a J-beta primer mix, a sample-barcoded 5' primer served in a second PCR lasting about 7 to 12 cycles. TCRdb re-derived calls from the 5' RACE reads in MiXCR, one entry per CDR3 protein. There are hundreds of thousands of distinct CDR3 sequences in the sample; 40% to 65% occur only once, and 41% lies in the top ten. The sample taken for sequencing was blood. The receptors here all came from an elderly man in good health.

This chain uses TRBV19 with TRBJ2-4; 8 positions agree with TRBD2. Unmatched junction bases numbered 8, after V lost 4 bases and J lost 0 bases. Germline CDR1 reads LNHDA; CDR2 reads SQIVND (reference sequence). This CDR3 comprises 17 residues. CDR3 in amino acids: CASSTSGFTLAKNIQYF. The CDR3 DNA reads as TGTGCCAGTAGTACTAGCGGGTTTACACTAGCCAAAAACATTCAGTACTTC. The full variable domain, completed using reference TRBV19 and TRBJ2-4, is DGGITQSPKYLFRKEGQNVTLSCEQNLNHDAMYWYRQDPGQGLRLIYYSQIVNDFQKGDIAEGYSVSREKKESFPLTVTSAQKNPTAFYLCASSTSGFTLAKNIQYFGAGTRLSVL.

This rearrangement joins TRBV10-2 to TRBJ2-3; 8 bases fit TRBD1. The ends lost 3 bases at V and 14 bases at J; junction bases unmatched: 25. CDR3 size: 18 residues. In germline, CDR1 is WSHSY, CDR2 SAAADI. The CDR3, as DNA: TGCGCCAGCAGTGAAATGGACAGGGTGGTATGGGGGCACAGATACGCGTATTTT. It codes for CASSEMDRVVWGHRYAYF.